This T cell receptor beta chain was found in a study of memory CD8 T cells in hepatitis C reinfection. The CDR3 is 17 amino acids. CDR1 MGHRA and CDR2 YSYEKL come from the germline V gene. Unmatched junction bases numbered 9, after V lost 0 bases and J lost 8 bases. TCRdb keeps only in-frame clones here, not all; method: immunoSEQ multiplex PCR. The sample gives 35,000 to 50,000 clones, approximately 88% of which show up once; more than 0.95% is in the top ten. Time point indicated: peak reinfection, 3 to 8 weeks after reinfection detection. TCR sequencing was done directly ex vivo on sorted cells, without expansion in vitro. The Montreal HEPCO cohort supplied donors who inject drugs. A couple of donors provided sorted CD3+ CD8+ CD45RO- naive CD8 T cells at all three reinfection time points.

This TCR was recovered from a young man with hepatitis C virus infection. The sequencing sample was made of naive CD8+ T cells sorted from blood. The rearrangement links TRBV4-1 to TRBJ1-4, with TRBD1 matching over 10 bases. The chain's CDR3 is CASSQEPVGTGDEKLFF. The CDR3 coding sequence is TGCGCCAGCAGCCAAGAGCCCGTCGGGACAGGGGACGAAAAACTGTTTTTT.